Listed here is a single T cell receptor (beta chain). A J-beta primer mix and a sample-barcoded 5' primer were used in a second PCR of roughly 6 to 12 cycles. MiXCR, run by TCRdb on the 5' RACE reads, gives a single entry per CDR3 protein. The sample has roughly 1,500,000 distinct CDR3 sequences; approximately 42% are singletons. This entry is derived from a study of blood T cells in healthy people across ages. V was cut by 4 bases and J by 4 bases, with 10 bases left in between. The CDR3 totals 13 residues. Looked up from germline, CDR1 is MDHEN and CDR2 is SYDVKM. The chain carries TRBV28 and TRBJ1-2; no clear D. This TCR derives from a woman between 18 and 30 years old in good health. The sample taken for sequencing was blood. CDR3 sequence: CASSSQRLYGYTF. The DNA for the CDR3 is TGTGCCAGCAGTTCCCAGCGACTCTATGGCTACACCTTC.